This TCR beta chain was retrieved from a study of T cell responses to AZD1222 COVID-19 vaccine. Study overall: Doses given second, at about 4 or about 12 weeks, were pooled. Study-level points and caveats: Distributed over spike, vaccine-associated CD4 TCRs predominated at 160-218 and 743-854. Females made up more of the donors, who were largely white British, and clonal diversity may have come out too low.

Data came from immunoSEQ multiplex PCR; TCRdb stores just in-frame clones and leaves some out. The sample consists of some 110,000 clones, 82% of them appearing once. Germline loops: CDR1 KGHSH, CDR2 LQKENI. Trimming took 3 bases from V and 7 from J, leaving 15 bases between them. The CDR3 totals 14 residues. In regard to this clone: The target antigen is unknown.

The sequenced sample was peripheral blood, obtained on day 0 of AZD1222 vaccination. The chain joins TRBV18 to TRBJ1-1; perhaps TRBD1 as D (5 bases). The source of this sequence is an adult in good health. The CDR3 region is CASSPYVLGDEAFF. CDR3 DNA sequence: TGTGCCAGCTCACCCTATGTTTTGGGGGATGAAGCTTTCTTT. Based on the CDR3 plus reference TRBV18 and TRBJ1-1, the full variable domain is NAGVMQNPRHLVRRRGQEARLRCSPMKGHSHVYWYRQLPEEGLKFMVYLQKENIIDESGMPKERFSAEFPKEGPSILRIQQVVRGDSAAYFCASSPYVLGDEAFFGQGTRLTVV.